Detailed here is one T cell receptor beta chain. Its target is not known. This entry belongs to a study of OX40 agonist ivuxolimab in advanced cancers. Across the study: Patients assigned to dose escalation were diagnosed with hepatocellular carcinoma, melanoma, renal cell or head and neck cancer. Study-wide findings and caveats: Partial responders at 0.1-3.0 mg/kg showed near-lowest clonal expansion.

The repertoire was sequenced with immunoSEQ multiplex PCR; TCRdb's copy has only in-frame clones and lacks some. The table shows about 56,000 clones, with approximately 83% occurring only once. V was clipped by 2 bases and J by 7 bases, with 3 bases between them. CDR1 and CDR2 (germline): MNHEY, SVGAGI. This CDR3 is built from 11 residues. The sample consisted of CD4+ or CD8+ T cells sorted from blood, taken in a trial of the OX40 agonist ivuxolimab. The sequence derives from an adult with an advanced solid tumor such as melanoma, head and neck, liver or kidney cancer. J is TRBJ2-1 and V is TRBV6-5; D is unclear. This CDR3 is CASSYINEQFF. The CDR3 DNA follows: TGTGCCAGCAGTTACATAAATGAGCAGTTCTTC.